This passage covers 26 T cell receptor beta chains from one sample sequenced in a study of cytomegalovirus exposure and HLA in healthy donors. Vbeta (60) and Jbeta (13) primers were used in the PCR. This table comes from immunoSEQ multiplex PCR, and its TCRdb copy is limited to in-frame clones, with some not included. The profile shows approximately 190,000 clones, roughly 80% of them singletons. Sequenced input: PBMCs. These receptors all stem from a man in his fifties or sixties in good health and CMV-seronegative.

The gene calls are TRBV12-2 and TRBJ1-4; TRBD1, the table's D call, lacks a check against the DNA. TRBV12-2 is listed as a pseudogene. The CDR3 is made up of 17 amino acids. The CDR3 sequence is CASRLENPGQGEKKLFF. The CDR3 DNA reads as TGTGCAAGTCGCTTAGAGAACCCGGGACAGGGGGAAAAAAAACTGTTTTTT.

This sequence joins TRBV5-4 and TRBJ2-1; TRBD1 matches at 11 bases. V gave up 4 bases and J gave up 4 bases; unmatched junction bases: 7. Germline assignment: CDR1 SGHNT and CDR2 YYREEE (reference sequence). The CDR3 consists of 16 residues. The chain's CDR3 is CASSRTGQGAYNEQFF. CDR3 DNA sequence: TGTGCCAGCAGCAGGACTGGACAGGGGGCATACAATGAGCAGTTCTTC. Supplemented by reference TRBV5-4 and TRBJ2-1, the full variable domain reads ETGVTQSPTHLIKTRGQQVTLRCSSQSGHNTVSWYQQALGQGPQFIFQYYREEENGRGNFPPRFSGLQFPNYSSELNVNALELDDSALYLCASSRTGQGAYNEQFFGPGTRLTVL.

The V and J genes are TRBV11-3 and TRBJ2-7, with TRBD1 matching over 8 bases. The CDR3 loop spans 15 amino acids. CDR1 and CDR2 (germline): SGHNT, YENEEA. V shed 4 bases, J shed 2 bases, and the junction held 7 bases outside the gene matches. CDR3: CASSSKRDRTYEQYF. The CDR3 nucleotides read TGTGCCAGCAGCTCAAAAAGGGACAGGACCTACGAGCAGTACTTC.

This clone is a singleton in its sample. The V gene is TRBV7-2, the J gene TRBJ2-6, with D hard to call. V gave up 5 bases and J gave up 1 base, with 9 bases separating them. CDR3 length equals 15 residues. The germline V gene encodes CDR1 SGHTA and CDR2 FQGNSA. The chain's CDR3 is CASSTDPSGANVLTF. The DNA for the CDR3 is TGTGCCAGCAGCACAGACCCATCTGGGGCCAACGTCCTGACTTTC.

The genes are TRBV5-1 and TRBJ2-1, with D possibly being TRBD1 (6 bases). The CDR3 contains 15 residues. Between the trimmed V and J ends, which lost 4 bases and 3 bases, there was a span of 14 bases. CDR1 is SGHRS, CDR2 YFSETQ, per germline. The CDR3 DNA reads TGCGCCAGCAGCCCTGGGACACAAAACTACAATGAGCAGTTCTTC. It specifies CASSPGTQNYNEQFF.

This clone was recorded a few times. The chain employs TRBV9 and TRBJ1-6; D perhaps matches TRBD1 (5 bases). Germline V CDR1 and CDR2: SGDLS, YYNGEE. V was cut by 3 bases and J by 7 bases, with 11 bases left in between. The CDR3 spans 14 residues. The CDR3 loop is CASSGGGANSPLHF. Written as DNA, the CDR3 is TGTGCCAGCAGCGGGGGCGGGGCAAATTCACCCCTCCACTTT.

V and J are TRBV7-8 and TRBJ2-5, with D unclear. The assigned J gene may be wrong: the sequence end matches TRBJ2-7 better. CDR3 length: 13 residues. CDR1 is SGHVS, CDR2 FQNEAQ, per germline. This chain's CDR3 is CASSPGPSYEQYF. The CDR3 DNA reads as TGTGCCAGCAGCCCAGGTCCCTCCTACGAGCAGTACTTC.

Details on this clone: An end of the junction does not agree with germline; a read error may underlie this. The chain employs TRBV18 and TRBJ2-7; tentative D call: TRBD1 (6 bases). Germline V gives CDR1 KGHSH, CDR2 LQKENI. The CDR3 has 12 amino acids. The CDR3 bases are TGTGCCAGCTCGCCTACAGAGGGGGACGGGCACTTC. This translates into CASSPTEGDGHF. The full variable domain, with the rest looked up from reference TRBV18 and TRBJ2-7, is NAGVMQNPRHLVRRRGQEARLRCSPMKGHSHVYWYRQLPEEGLKFMVYLQKENIIDESGMPKERFSAEFPKEGPSILRIQQVVRGDSAAYFCASSPTEGDGHFGPGTRLTVT.

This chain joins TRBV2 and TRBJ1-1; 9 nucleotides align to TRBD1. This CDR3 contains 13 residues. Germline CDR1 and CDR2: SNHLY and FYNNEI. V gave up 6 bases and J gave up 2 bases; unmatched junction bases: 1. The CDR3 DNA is TGTGCCAGCAGGGACAGGGGTAACACTGAAGCTTTCTTT. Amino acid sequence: CASRDRGNTEAFF.

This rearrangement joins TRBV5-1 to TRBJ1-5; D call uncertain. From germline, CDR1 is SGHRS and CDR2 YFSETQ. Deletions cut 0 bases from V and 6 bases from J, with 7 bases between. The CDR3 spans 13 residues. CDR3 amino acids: CASSLAPGQPQHF. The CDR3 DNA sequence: TGCGCCAGCAGCTTGGCCCCCGGTCAGCCCCAGCATTTT.

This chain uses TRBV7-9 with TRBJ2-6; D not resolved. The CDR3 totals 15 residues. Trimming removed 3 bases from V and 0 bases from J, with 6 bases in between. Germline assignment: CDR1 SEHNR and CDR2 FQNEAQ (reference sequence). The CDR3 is CASSFHSSGANVLTF. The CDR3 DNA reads TGTGCCAGCAGCTTCCACAGCTCTGGGGCCAACGTCCTGACTTTC.

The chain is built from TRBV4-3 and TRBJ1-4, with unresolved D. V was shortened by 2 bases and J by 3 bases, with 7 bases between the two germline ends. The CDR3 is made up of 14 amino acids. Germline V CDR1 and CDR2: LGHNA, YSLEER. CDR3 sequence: CASSQQASNEKLFF. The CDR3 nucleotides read TGCGCCAGCAGCCAACAGGCATCTAATGAAAAACTGTTTTTT.

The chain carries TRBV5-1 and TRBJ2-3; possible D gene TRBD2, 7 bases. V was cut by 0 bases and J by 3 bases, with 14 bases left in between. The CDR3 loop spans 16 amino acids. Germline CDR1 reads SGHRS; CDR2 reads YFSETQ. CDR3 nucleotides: TGCGCCAGCAGCTTGGGAAGGGGGGGAGTGACAGATACGCAGTATTTT. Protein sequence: CASSLGRGGVTDTQYF. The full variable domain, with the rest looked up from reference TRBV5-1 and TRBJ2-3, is KAGVTQTPRYLIKTRGQQVTLSCSPISGHRSVSWYQQTPGQGLQFLFEYFSETQRNKGNFPGRFSGRQFSNSRSEMNVSTLELGDSALYLCASSLGRGGVTDTQYFGPGTRLTVL.

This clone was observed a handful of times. The CDR3 DNA reads TGTGCCATCCTCTCAGGGGGGACGAACACTGAAGCTTTCTTT. It yields the protein CAILSGGTNTEAFF. V usage is TRBV6-5 and J usage is TRBJ1-1; 7 bases fit TRBD1. This CDR3 is 14 amino acids long. J lost 1 base, V lost 10 bases, and 9 bases had no gene match. Germline V gene sequence: CDR1 MNHEY, CDR2 SVGAGI.

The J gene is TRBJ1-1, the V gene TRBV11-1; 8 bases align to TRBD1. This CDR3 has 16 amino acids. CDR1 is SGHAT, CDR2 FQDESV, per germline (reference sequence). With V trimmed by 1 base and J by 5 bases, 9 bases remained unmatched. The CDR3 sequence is CASSLGTGSDRTEAFF. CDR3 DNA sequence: TGTGCCAGCAGCTTAGGGACAGGGAGCGATCGAACTGAAGCTTTCTTT.

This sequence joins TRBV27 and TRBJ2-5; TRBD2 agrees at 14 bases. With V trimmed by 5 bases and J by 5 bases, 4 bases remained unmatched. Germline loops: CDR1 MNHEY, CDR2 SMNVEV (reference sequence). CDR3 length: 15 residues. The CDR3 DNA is TGTGCCAGCAGTCTCTGGACTAGCGGGGGGGAGACCCAGTACTTC. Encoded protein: CASSLWTSGGETQYF.

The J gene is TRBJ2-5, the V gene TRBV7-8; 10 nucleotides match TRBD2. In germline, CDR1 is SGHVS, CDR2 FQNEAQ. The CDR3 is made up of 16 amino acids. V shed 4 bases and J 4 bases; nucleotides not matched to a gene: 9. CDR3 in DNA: TGTGCCAGCAGCTCGCTTAAAGCGGGGGGGCGAGAGACCCAGTACTTC. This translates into CASSSLKAGGRETQYF.

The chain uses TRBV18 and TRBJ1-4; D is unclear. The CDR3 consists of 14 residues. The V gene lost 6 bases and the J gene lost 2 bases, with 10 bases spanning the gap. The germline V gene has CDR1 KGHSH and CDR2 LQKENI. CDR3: CASSRGKTNEKLFF. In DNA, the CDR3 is TGTGCCAGCTCGCGAGGGAAGACTAATGAAAAACTGTTTTTT.

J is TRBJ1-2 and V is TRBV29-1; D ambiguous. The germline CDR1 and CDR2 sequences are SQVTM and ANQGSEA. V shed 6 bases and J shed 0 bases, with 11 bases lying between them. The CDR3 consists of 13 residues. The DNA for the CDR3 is TGCAGCGTCCAACAGTTTACTAACTATGGCTACACCTTC. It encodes CSVQQFTNYGYTF.

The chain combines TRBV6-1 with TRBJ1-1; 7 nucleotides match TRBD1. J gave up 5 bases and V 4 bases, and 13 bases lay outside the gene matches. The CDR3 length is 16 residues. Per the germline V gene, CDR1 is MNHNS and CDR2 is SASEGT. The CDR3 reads CASSVGDSRLRTEAFF. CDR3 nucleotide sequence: TGTGCCAGCAGTGTAGGGGACAGTCGACTAAGGACTGAAGCTTTCTTT.

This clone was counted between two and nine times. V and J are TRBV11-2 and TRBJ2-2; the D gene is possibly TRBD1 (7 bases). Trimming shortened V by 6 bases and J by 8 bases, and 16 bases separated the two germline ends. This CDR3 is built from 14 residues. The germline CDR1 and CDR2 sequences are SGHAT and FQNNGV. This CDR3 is CASREGASPGELFF. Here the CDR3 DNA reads TGTGCCAGCAGGGAGGGGGCGTCTCCGGGGGAGCTGTTTTTT.

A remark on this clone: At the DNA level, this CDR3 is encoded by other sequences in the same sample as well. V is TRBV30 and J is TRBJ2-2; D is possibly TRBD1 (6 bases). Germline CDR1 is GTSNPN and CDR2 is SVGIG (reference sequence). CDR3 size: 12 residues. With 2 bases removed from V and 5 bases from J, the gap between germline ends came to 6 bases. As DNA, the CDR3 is TGTGCCTGGAGTAGGGGGACCGGGGAGCTGTTTTTT. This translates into CAWSRGTGELFF.

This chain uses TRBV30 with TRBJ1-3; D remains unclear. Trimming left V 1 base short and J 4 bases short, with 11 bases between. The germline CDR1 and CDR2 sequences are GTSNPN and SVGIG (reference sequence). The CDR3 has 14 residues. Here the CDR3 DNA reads TGTGCCTGGAGTGGAAGAGTAGCGGGAAACACCATATATTTT. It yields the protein CAWSGRVAGNTIYF.

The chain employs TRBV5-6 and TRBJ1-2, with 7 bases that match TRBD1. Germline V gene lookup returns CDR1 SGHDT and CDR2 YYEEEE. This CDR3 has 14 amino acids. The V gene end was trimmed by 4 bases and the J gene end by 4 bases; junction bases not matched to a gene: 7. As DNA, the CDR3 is TGTGCCAGCAGCGGCGTGACAGGGAGCTATGGCTACACCTTC. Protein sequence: CASSGVTGSYGYTF.

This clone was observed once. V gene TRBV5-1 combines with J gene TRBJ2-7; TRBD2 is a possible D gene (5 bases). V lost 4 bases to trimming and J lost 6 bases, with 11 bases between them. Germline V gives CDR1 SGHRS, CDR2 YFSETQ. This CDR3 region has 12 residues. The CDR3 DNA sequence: TGCGCCAGCAGCCCGAATGGACTCGAGCAGTACTTC. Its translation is CASSPNGLEQYF.

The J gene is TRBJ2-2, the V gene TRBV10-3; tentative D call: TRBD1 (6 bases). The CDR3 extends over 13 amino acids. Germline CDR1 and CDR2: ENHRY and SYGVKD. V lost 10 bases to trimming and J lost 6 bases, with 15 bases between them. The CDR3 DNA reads TGTGCCACCCAGACACAGGGCGCCGGGGAGCTGTTTTTT. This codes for CATQTQGAGELFF.